The 25 T cell receptor beta chains below come from one sample, sequenced in a study of T cell clonality in common variable immunodeficiency. Profiled with immunoSEQ multiplex PCR; TCRdb holds only in-frame clones, not every one. The sample has about 74,000 clones, none seen only once. The sample comprised peripheral blood mononuclear cells. Receptors were obtained from a person aged 18 to 75 in good health.

This clone has ten or more counts. The read finishes 3 residues shy of the CDR3 end, and the germline J gene is used to complete it. The gene calls are TRBV5-4 and TRBJ1-4, with 8 bases identical to TRBD1. J gave up 6 bases and V 6 bases, and 7 bases lay outside the gene matches. The CDR3 spans 14 residues. The germline V gene has CDR1 SGHNT and CDR2 YYREEE (reference sequence). CDR3 amino acids: CASNFSGQDEKLFF. CDR3 bases read: TGTGCCAGCAACTTTTCGGGACAGGATGAAAAA.

Many counts were recorded for this clone. The CDR3 extends 3 residues past the end of the read, so its final part is completed from the germline J gene. V gene TRBV20-1 combines with J gene TRBJ1-1; D is perhaps TRBD1 (5 bases). The CDR3 length is 12 residues. The germline gives CDR1 DFQATT, CDR2 SNEGSKA (reference sequence). The covered CDR3 bases are TGCAGTGCTAGAGAAGACAGCTCCAGA. It yields the protein CSAREDSSR. The whole CDR3 reads CSAREDSSRAFF.

This clone was observed many times. One end of the junction does not line up with germline, which may come from a read error. The part of the CDR3 DNA that was read is TGCGCCAGCAGCCAACGCAGCGCGCCGTTCACAGATACG. It is translated as CASSQRSAPFTDT. The whole CDR3 sequence reads CASSQRSAPFTDTQYF. This chain joins TRBV4-2 and TRBJ2-3, with D hard to call. The read falls 3 residues short of the CDR3 end, and the missing part is taken from the germline J gene. The CDR3 sequence is 16 residues long. Germline-derived CDR1 and CDR2 are LGHNA and YNFKEQ.

This clone was counted a few times. Read data end 3 residues before the CDR3 end; the end is taken from the germline J gene. This rearrangement joins TRBV19 to TRBJ1-1, with D perhaps matching TRBD1 (6 bases). The CDR3 consists of 12 residues. Trimming took 7 bases from V and 5 from J, leaving 11 bases between them. Germline V gene data show CDR1 as LNHDA and CDR2 as SQIVND (reference sequence). The CDR3 bases that were read are TGTGCCAGTATACTGGGGGCAACTGAA. This gives the protein CASILGATE. The complete CDR3 reads CASILGATEAFF.

This clone was recorded at least ten times. The read terminates 3 residues ahead of where the CDR3 ends, so the germline J gene completes it. The chain combines TRBV6-2 or TRBV6-3 with TRBJ1-2; D not resolved. CDR3 length: 14 amino acids. CDR1 and CDR2 (germline): MNHEY, SVGEGT. V lost 0 bases and J lost 4, with 9 bases in between. This CDR3 reads CASSYSRGPYGYTF. Partial CDR3 DNA: TGTGCCAGCAGTTACTCGCGCGGGCCCTATGGC.

In this sample, this clone turned up many times. The sequenced fragment ends 3 residues before the CDR3 boundary, so the rest is inferred from the germline J gene. The sample holds other DNA sequences that translate to the same CDR3. V usage is TRBV7-8 and J usage is TRBJ2-2, with D uncertain. Trimming shortened V by 1 base and J by 0 bases, and 6 bases separated the two germline ends. The CDR3 consists of 15 residues. Germline values: CDR1 SGHVS, CDR2 FQNEAQ. The sequenced CDR3 bases are TGTGCCAGCAGCTTAGTCTCCGCGAACACCGGGGAG. It yields the protein CASSLVSANTGE. The CDR3 as a whole reads CASSLVSANTGELFF.

This clone was seen repeatedly, ten times or more. From the germline J gene comes the end of the CDR3, since the read stops 3 residues before it. This chain joins TRBV2 and TRBJ2-7; TRBD1 is a possible D gene (5 bases). The germline CDR1 and CDR2 sequences are SNHLY and FYNNEI. Trimming shortened V by 4 bases and J by 2 bases, and 9 bases separated the two germline ends. The CDR3 is 13 amino acids. The CDR3 sequence is CASSVGAAYEQYF. The part of the CDR3 DNA that was read is TGTGCCAGCAGTGTAGGGGCAGCCTACGAG.

This clone was counted ten times or more. The CDR3 is cut off 3 residues early in the read; its end comes from the germline J gene. The V call is TRBV5-1, the J call TRBJ1-2; 8 bases agree with TRBD1. CDR3 length equals 13 residues. Trimming removed 4 bases from V and 7 bases from J; junction bases left unmatched: 6. In germline, CDR1 is SGHRS, CDR2 YFSETQ. CDR3 DNA (partial): TGCGCCAGCAGCGACAGGGGCGAATCTGGC. Translating gives CASSDRGESG. The complete CDR3 protein is CASSDRGESGYTF.

This clone was seen at least ten times. CDR3 DNA, as far as it was read: TGTGCCAGCAGTTTAGAAGGTTTGGATACG. This sequence encodes CASSLEGLDT. The full CDR3 protein reads CASSLEGLDTQYF. The chain uses TRBV12-3 or TRBV12-4 and TRBJ2-3; no clear D gene. Read sequence stops 3 residues before the CDR3 end, and the germline J gene provides the missing end. The CDR3 loop spans 13 amino acids. V dropped 1 base and J dropped 6 bases, with 8 bases sitting between them.

The sample holds many counts of this clone. The read gets to within 3 residues of the CDR3 end, and the germline J gene fills in the rest. The gene calls are TRBV7-9 and TRBJ2-1, with D maybe TRBD2 (6 bases). V gave up 1 base and J gave up 8 bases, with 12 bases separating them. This CDR3 contains 14 residues. Germline CDR1 is SEHNR and CDR2 is FQNEAQ (reference sequence). CDR3 DNA, as far as it was read: TGTGCCAGCAGCTTAGGGGGCGGCGGGGATGAG. Its protein product is CASSLGGGGDE. From start to end, the CDR3 is CASSLGGGGDEQFF.

This clone was seen many times. From the germline J gene comes the end of the CDR3, since the read stops 3 residues before it. The chain couples TRBV20-1 to TRBJ1-5; 7 bases align to TRBD1. From germline, CDR1 is DFQATT and CDR2 SNEGSKA (reference sequence). This CDR3 is built from 12 residues. V lost 6 bases and J lost 7; bases outside the gene matches: 6. The sequenced part of the CDR3 DNA is TGCAGTGCGACAGGGTTAAGGCAGCCC. This sequence encodes CSATGLRQP. The whole CDR3 region reads CSATGLRQPQHF.

This clone was observed many times. Sequencing ends 3 residues short of the CDR3 end; the germline J gene provides the rest. This chain uses TRBV6-1 with TRBJ1-2, with D possibly being TRBD1 (5 bases). Germline CDR1 reads MNHNS; CDR2 reads SASEGT. CDR3 length equals 15 residues. V was clipped by 2 bases and J by 7 bases, with 17 bases between them. The CDR3 loop is CASSERRSGSAGYTF. The CDR3 DNA, read in part, is TGTGCCAGCAGTGAAAGAAGGTCAGGGTCGGCTGGC.

This clone was seen repeatedly, ten times or more. CDR3 bases read: TGTGCCAGCAGCCCCGGACAGGGGGCCTACGAG. Residues: CASSPGQGAYE. The CDR3 in full is CASSPGQGAYEQYF. This chain connects TRBV5-4 to TRBJ2-7; 10 positions agree with TRBD1. Read data end 3 residues before the CDR3 end; the end is taken from the germline J gene. V lost 4 bases and J lost 2; bases outside the gene matches: 3. The CDR3 sequence is 14 residues long. Germline CDR1 SGHNT, CDR2 YYREEE (reference sequence).

This clone was seen repeatedly, ten times or more. CDR3 DNA, as far as it was read: TGCAGTGCTGAAAGACTAGCGGGAGGGAACAATGAG. Its translation: CSAERLAGGNNE. The entire CDR3 reads CSAERLAGGNNEQFF. The rearrangement links TRBV20-1 to TRBJ2-1; 14 bases fit TRBD2. The read terminates 3 residues before the CDR3 end, so the remaining end is supplied by the germline J gene. This CDR3 has 15 amino acids. Per germline, CDR1 DFQATT and CDR2 SNEGSKA (reference sequence). Trimming at V came to 5 bases and at J to 5 bases, leaving 5 bases not matched to a gene.

A note on this clone: Being one base from a much bigger clone, this may be a read error. The read gets to within 3 residues of the CDR3 end, and the germline J gene fills in the rest. This chain connects TRBV19 to TRBJ2-1; 7 bases match TRBD2. CDR1 is LNHDA and CDR2 is SQIVND in the germline V gene (reference sequence). The CDR3 has 17 residues. J was trimmed by 5 bases and V by 4 bases; bases with no gene match: 14. CDR3 sequence: CASSTDPGASGHNEQFF. The CDR3 bases that were read are TGTGCCAGTAGTACAGATCCTGGGGCTAGCGGCCACAATGAG.

With regard to this clone: The CDR3 end lies 3 residues beyond the end of the read and is filled in from the germline J gene. The chain recombines TRBV18 with TRBJ1-6; D is undetermined. This CDR3 is built from 20 residues. CDR1 is KGHSH and CDR2 is LQKENI in the germline V gene. V was pared by 3 bases and J by 0 bases, with 21 bases between. The CDR3 loop is CASSPASRSFYSSYNSPLHF. The CDR3 bases that were read are TGTGCCAGCTCACCCGCGTCTAGATCTTTCTATAGCTCCTATAATTCACCC.

This clone was detected only a few times. The covered CDR3 bases are TGTGCCAGCTTGCCCCCTGGCAGGCCAAGCTCCTACGAG. Protein: CASLPPGRPSSYE. The complete CDR3 protein is CASLPPGRPSSYEQYF. The rearrangement links TRBV18 to TRBJ2-7, with D unclear. The missing CDR3 end, 3 residues past where the read stops, is filled in from the germline J gene. Trimming removed 7 bases at V and 0 bases at J, with 19 bases between. Germline V gives CDR1 KGHSH, CDR2 LQKENI. The CDR3 spans 16 residues.

This clone was seen at least ten times. The DNA ends 3 residues before the CDR3 does, and the rest of the CDR3 is filled in from the germline J gene. The genes are TRBV7-3 and TRBJ2-1, with TRBD2 matching over 9 bases. The germline gives CDR1 SGHTA, CDR2 FQGTGA. V shed 3 bases, J shed 4 bases, and the junction held 4 bases outside the gene matches. The CDR3 loop spans 15 amino acids. The CDR3 sequence is CASSLGLADYNEQFF. The sequenced CDR3 bases are TGTGCCAGCAGCTTGGGACTAGCAGATTACAATGAG.

There are many counts of this clone. The CDR3 is cut off 3 residues early in the read; its end comes from the germline J gene. The V call is TRBV4-1, the J call TRBJ2-1; D is possibly TRBD2 (6 bases). This CDR3 is built from 17 residues. Germline-derived CDR1 and CDR2 are MGHRA and YSYEKL. The V and J ends lost 3 bases and 9 bases respectively, with 24 bases between them. The CDR3 spells CASSQTIIAGGKPEQFF. The covered CDR3 bases are TGCGCCAGCAGCCAGACGATAATTGCCGGCGGGAAGCCTGAG.

Comment on this clone: The missing CDR3 end, 3 residues past where the read stops, is filled in from the germline J gene. This chain joins TRBV6-1 and TRBJ2-3, with D hard to call. Germline CDR1 is MNHNS and CDR2 is SASEGT. This CDR3 spans 15 amino acids. The CDR3 bases that were read are TGTGCCAGCAGTGTCGATCGGGTCAGCAATCAGCCG. It translates to CASSVDRVSNQP. From start to end, the CDR3 is CASSVDRVSNQPQYF.

This clone was seen ten or more times. The part of the CDR3 DNA that was read is TGTGCCAGCAGTGAAGGGAAGCTGAGCGGGTACGAG. It translates to CASSEGKLSGYE. The complete CDR3 sequence is CASSEGKLSGYEQYF. The chain combines TRBV6-1 with TRBJ2-7; TRBD2 is a possible D gene (6 bases). The read gets to within 3 residues of the CDR3 end, and the germline J gene fills in the rest. V lost 1 base and J lost 4, with 14 bases in between. Germline V gene sequence: CDR1 MNHNS, CDR2 SASEGT. The CDR3 totals 15 residues.

Many counts were recorded for this clone. The sequenced fragment ends 3 residues before the CDR3 boundary, so the rest is inferred from the germline J gene. The chain carries TRBV19 and TRBJ1-4, with D tentatively TRBD1 (6 bases). V was trimmed by 5 bases and J by 3 bases, leaving 16 bases between them. CDR3 length equals 16 residues. Per the germline V gene, CDR1 is LNHDA and CDR2 is SQIVND (reference sequence). CDR3 sequence reads: CASSADRKEANEKLFF. The sequenced part of the CDR3 DNA is TGTGCCAGTAGTGCCGACAGGAAGGAGGCTAATGAAAAA. Variable domain in full (rest from reference TRBV19 and TRBJ1-4): DGGITQSPKYLFRKEGQNVTLSCEQNLNHDAMYWYRQDPGQGLRLIYYSQIVNDFQKGDIAEGYSVSREKKESFPLTVTSAQKNPTAFYLCASSADRKEANEKLFFGSGTQLSVL.

This clone has ten or more counts. The sequence runs out 3 residues before the end of the CDR3; the remainder is reconstructed from the germline J gene. V and J are TRBV29-1 and TRBJ2-5; D unresolved. The germline V gene encodes CDR1 SQVTM and CDR2 ANQGSEA. The length of the CDR3 is 13 residues. V was pared by 4 bases and J by 1 base, with 10 bases between. The sequenced CDR3 bases are TGCAGCGTTGGGTTACTCACCCAAGAGACC. Residues: CSVGLLTQET. The full CDR3 is CSVGLLTQETQYF.

This clone was found many times. This CDR3 is CASSTSEGPTGELFF. CDR3 DNA, as far as it was read: TGTGCCAGCAGTACCTCTGAGGGCCCCACCGGGGAG. V and J are TRBV6-4 and TRBJ2-2, with D perhaps TRBD2 (5 bases). The read gets to within 3 residues of the CDR3 end, and the germline J gene fills in the rest. The CDR3 is 15 residues long. Germline V lookup: CDR1 MRHNA, CDR2 SNTAGT. Trimming cost V 5 bases and J 4 bases, with 14 bases left between them.

This clone was seen many times. Read sequence stops 3 residues before the CDR3 end, and the germline J gene provides the missing end. This chain links TRBV5-1 with TRBJ2-2; maybe TRBD2 (6 bases). The CDR3 totals 15 residues. The V gene lost 5 bases and the J gene lost 0 bases, with 11 bases spanning the gap. CDR1 is SGHRS and CDR2 is YFSETQ in the germline V gene. The sequenced part of the CDR3 DNA is TGCGCCAGCAGTACCGGGACTTCGAACACCGGGGAG. As protein: CASSTGTSNTGE. The CDR3 in full is CASSTGTSNTGELFF.